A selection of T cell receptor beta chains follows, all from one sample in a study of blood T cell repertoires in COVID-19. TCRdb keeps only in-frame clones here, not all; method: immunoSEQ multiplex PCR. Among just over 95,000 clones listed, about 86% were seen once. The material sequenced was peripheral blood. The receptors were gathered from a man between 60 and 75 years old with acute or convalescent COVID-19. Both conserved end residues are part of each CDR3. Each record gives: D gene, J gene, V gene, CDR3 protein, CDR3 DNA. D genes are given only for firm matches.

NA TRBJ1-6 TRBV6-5 CASSYSTSSYNSPLHF TGTGCCAGCAGTTACTCTACGAGCTCCTATAATTCACCCCTCCACTTT
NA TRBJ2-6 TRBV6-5 CASGTFSGANVLTF TGTGCCAGCGGGACATTCTCTGGGGCCAACGTCCTGACTTTC
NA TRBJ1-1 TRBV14 CASSPPGTLNTEAFF TGTGCCAGCAGCCCCCCCGGGACTTTGAACACTGAAGCTTTCTTT
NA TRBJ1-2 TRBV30 CAWSAGGHGYTF TGTGCCTGGAGTGCGGGGGGTCACGGCTACACCTTC
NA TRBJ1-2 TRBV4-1 CASSQEDRFDYGYTF TGCGCCAGCAGCCAAGAGGACAGATTCGACTATGGCTACACCTTC
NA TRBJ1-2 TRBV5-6 CASSLGPAGGDGYTF TGTGCCAGCAGCTTGGGACCGGCCGGGGGAGATGGCTACACCTTC
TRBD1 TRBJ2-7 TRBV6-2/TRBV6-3 CASSGQGSSYEQYF TGTGCCAGCAGTGGACAGGGCAGCTCCTACGAGCAGTACTTC
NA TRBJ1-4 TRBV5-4 CASSRAVANEKLFF TGTGCCAGCAGCCGTGCGGTAGCTAATGAAAAACTGTTTTTT
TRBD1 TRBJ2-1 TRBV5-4 CASSRDRANEQFF TGTGCCAGCAGCCGGGACAGGGCCAATGAGCAGTTCTTC
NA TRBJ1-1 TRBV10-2 CASSDGQLNTEAFF TGCGCCAGCAGTGATGGACAGCTGAACACTGAAGCTTTCTTT
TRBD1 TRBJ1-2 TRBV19 CASLKGTGGNYGYTF TGTGCCAGTTTAAAGGGGACAGGGGGCAACTATGGCTACACCTTC
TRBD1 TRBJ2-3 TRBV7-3 CASSFGQGGDTQYF TGTGCCAGCAGCTTTGGACAGGGGGGAGATACGCAGTATTTT
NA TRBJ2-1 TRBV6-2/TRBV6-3 CASSQTSSYNEQFF TGTGCCAGCAGTCAAACTAGCTCCTACAATGAGCAGTTCTTC
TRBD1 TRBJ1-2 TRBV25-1 CASSGGGTGGDYGYTF TGTGCCAGCAGTGGAGGGGGGACAGGGGGTGACTATGGCTACACCTTC
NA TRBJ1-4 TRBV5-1 CASSLEAVTNEKLFF TGCGCCAGCAGCTTGGAAGCCGTCACTAATGAAAAACTGTTTTTT